The clone carrying this T cell receptor beta chain turned up a few times. Extraction of total RNA was performed on unfractionated whole blood. These data belong to a study of human T cells and chemical hapten exposure. The V and J ends lost 8 bases and 1 base, in that order; junction bases with no gene match: 21. The CDR3 is 20 amino acids. CDR1 is MDHEN and CDR2 is SYDVKM in the germline V gene. Authors' processing steps: TCR counts had a median of about 100,000 per sample and spanned roughly 23,224 to 690,600. TCRdb re-analysed the 5' RACE reads in MiXCR, keeping a single row per CDR3 protein. The V and J calls were not made by the authors but by TCRdb's processing. The table includes 75,000 or so distinct CDR3 sequences, more than 15% detected once.

The receptor was derived from a female donor in good health. The chain links TRBV28 to TRBJ1-5; TRBD1 matches 9 bases. This CDR3 is CASCRVGTGLGLASNQPQHF. Here the CDR3 DNA reads TGTGCCAGCTGCCGTGTAGGGACAGGGCTGGGGTTGGCAAGCAATCAGCCCCAGCATTTT.